This entry is about one T cell receptor beta chain. TCRdb called the reads again in MiXCR, with one record for every CDR3 protein. The sample has around 530,000 distinct CDR3 sequences, about 25% seen once. This entry belongs to a study of T cell repertoires in cytomegalovirus infection. The sample was PBMCs. This receptor was identified in a human donor in good health (CMV status not recorded). Some clones in this sample may be carry-over from other donors' samples.

CDR3 nucleotide sequence: TGTGCCAGCAGCCAAGAGGGATTCGGGGAGCTGTTTTTT. It yields the protein CASSQEGFGELFF. V usage is TRBV4-2 and J usage is TRBJ2-2; D ambiguous. The germline V gene has CDR1 LGHNA and CDR2 YNFKEQ. The CDR3 length is 13 residues. The V end lost 0 bases, the J end lost 7 bases, and 6 bases lay between the germline ends.